The T cell receptor (beta chain) under discussion was sequenced for a study of shared T cell receptors in the human thymus. Libraries were prepared by immunoSEQ multiplex PCR; TCRdb keeps only in-frame clonotypes and omits some of them. Of 700,000 to 750,000 clones listed, approximately 83% are singletons. Germline loops: CDR1 MNHEY, CDR2 SMNVEV (reference sequence). J gave up 4 bases and V 6 bases, and 9 bases lay outside the gene matches. The CDR3 is 15 residues long. This same sample was also taken into another study, of human thymus T cells.

The sequencing input was thymocytes. The source is a girl under three years old with a congenital heart defect. This sequence joins TRBV27 and TRBJ2-3; TRBD1 matches 8 bases. CDR3 sequence (DNA): TGTGCCAGCAGGCGACGGACAGGGCTCCCAGATACGCAGTATTTT. This sequence encodes CASRRRTGLPDTQYF.